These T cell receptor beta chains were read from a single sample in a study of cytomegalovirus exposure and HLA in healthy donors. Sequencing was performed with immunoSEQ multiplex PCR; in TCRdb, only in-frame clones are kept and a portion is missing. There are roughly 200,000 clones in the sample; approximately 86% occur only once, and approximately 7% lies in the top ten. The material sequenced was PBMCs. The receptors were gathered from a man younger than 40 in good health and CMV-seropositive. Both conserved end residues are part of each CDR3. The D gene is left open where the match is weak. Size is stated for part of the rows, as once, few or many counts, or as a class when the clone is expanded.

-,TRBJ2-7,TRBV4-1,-,TGCGCCAGCAGCCAAGACCTCTTCCGGAAAGGGGAGCAGTACTTC,CASSQDLFRKGEQYF
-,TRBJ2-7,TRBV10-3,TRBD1,TGTGCCACCAGTGGACCGGGACAGGGGGCCTACGAGCAGTACTTC,CATSGPGQGAYEQYF
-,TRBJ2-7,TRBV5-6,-,TGTGCCAGCAGCTCGCGGGTTAGGAAGCCCTACGAGCAGTACTTC,CASSSRVRKPYEQYF
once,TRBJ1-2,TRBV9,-,TGTGCCAGCACCCTAGCAGGGGCTGGCTATGGCTACACCTTC,CASTLAGAGYGYTF
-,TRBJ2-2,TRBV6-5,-,TGTGCCAGCAGTGGCGGGGTCACGAACACCGGGGAGCTGTTTTTT,CASSGGVTNTGELFF
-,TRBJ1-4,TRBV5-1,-,TGCGCCAGCAGCTTGGTACAGCCTAATGAAAAACTGTTTTTT,CASSLVQPNEKLFF
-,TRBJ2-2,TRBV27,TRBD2,TGTGCCAGCACCCAGCGGGAGGGCACCGGGGAGCTGTTTTTT,CASTQREGTGELFF
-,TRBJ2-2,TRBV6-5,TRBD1,TGTGCCAGCAGTCGACAGGGGGCACTAACCGGGGAGCTGTTTTTT,CASSRQGALTGELFF
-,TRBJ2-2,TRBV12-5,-,TGTGCTAGCTCTCGAGGAGGACTAAGAACCGGGGAGCTGTTTTTT,CASSRGGLRTGELFF
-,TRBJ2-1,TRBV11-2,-,TGTGCCAGCAGCTTGGGCCCTCACTTGGATGAGCAGTTCTTC,CASSLGPHLDEQFF
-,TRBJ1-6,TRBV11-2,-,TGTGCCAGCAGCTCCTATAATTCACCCCTCCACTTT,CASSSYNSPLHF
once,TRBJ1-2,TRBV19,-,TGTGCCAGTAGAGGTGATAATAGGAGTGGCTACACCTTC,CASRGDNRSGYTF
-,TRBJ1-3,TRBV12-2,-,TGTGCAAGTCGCTTAGCCGGGGCTGGAAACACCATATATTTT,CASRLAGAGNTIYF
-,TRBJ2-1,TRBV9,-,TGTGCCAGCAGCGTAGCGGGGGGCCGGGATGAGCAGTTCTTC,CASSVAGGRDEQFF
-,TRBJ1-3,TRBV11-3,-,TGTGCCAGCAGCTTCGGTCGAGGATGGACCTCTGGAAACACCATATATTTT,CASSFGRGWTSGNTIYF
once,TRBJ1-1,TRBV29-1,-,TGCAGCGTTAGTAGGGGAATGAACACTGAAGCTTTCTTT,CSVSRGMNTEAFF
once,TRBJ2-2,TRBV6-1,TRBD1,TGTGCCAGCAGTGGCTTCCCGGGACAGGATAACACCGGGGAGCTGTTTTTT,CASSGFPGQDNTGELFF
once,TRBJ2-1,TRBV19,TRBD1,TGTGCCAGTAAGGGGGGACAGGGCTCCTACAATGAGCAGTTCTTC,CASKGGQGSYNEQFF
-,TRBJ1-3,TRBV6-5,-,TGTGCCAGCAGCTCGGGTGGAAACACCATATATTTT,CASSSGGNTIYF
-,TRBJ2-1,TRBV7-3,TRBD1,TGTGCCAGCAGTCCCCGACAGGGGTCCTACAATGAGCAGTTCTTC,CASSPRQGSYNEQFF
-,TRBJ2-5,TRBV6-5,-,TGTGCCAGCAGTTTGACTAGAGGGCAAGAGACCCAGTACTTC,CASSLTRGQETQYF
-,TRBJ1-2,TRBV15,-,TGTGCCACCAGCAGAGATCGAAGGGACCTATATGGCTACACCTTC,CATSRDRRDLYGYTF
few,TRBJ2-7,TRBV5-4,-,TGTGCCAGCAGCTTGGGAGGGGGGACCGAGCAGTACTTC,CASSLGGGTEQYF
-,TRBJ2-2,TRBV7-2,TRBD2,TGTGCCAGCAGCTTAGCGGCTAGCGGGGTGAACACCGGGGAGCTGTTTTTT,CASSLAASGVNTGELFF
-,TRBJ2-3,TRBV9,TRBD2,TGTGCCAGCAGCGTAGGGCGGGGGACAGATACGCAGTATTTT,CASSVGRGTDTQYF
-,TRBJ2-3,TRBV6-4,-,TGTGCCAGCAGCCTTAGCGGAGGGGGGGCAGATACGCAGTATTTT,CASSLSGGGADTQYF
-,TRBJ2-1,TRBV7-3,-,TGTGCCAGCAGCTTATCTAGCGATAGCTCCTACAATGAGCAGTTCTTC,CASSLSSDSSYNEQFF
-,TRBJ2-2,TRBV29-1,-,TGCTCCTCCATGGCCACGAACACCGGGGAGCTGTTTTTT,CSSMATNTGELFF
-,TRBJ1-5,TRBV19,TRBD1,TGTGCCAGCCGGGACAGGGGTTACAGAGGCAATCAGCCCCAGCATTTT,CASRDRGYRGNQPQHF